This T cell receptor beta chain was observed in a study of shared clonotypes between healthy human individuals. The CDR3 loop spans 15 amino acids. Germline CDR1 and CDR2: SGDLS and YYNGEE. Trimming shortened V by 4 bases and J by 0 bases, and 10 bases separated the two germline ends. Study findings and constraints: Sequencing depth was predicted to influence how clonotypes are shared among donors. Generation probability values for non-shared clonotypes were lower than those for clonotypes shared by all four donors.

The protocol was immunoSEQ multiplex PCR, while the TCRdb copy is restricted to in-frame clones and leaves out a portion. Altogether about 1.1 million clones are present, around three quarters being singletons, with the ten largest covering 0.89%. All donors were healthy HIV-negative adults lacking recent acute infections or vaccinations. This clone appeared a few times. As yet, its antigen is unknown. Source material: memory CD4+ T cells from PBMCs. The subset here: CD45RA-negative fraction. The receptor was isolated from a man aged 18 to 30 in good health. Some clones in this sample may be carry-over from other donors' samples. This chain connects TRBV9 to TRBJ1-4; D unclear. The CDR3 nucleotides read TGTGCCAGCAGCTTTCGGGATACAACTAATGAAAAACTGTTTTTT. It specifies CASSFRDTTNEKLFF.